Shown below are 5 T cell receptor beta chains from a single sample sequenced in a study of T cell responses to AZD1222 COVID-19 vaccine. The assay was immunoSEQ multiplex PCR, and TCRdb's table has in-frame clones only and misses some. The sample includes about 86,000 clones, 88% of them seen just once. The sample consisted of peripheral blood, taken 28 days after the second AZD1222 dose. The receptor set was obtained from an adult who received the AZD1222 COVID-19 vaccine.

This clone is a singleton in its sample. DNA of the CDR3: TGCGCCAGCAGCGATCGGTTTGGAAACACCATATATTTT. Translating it yields CASSDRFGNTIYF. The V and J genes are TRBV5-1 and TRBJ1-3; D is unclear. CDR1 and CDR2 (germline): SGHRS, YFSETQ. V was pared by 4 bases and J by 3 bases, with 8 bases between. The CDR3 has 13 amino acids.

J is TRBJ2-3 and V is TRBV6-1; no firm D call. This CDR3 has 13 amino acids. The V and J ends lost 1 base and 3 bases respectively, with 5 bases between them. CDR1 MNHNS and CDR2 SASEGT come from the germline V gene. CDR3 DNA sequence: TGTGCCAGCAGTGAAGGGATGACAGATACGCAGTATTTT. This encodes CASSEGMTDTQYF.

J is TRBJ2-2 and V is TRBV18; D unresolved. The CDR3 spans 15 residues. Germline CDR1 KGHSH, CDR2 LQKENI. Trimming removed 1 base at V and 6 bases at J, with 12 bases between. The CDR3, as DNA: TGTGCCAGCTCACCACTAGAGAATAAGGCCGGGGAGCTGTTTTTT. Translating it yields CASSPLENKAGELFF.

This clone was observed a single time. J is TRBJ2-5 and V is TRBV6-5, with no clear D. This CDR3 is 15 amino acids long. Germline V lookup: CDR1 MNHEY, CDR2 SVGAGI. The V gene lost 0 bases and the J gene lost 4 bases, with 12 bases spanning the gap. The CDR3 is CASSYSWTQTETQYF. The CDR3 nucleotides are TGTGCCAGCAGTTACTCCTGGACGCAAACAGAGACCCAGTACTTC.

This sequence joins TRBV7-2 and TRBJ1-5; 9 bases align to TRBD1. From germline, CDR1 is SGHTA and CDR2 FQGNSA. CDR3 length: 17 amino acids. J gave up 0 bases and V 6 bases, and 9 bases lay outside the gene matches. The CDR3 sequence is CASRQTGGGYSNQPQHF. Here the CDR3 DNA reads TGTGCCAGCAGACAGACAGGGGGAGGATATAGCAATCAGCCCCAGCATTTT.